This T cell receptor beta chain appears in the sequencing data of a study of regulatory T cells in long-lasting Graves disease. The ends lost 3 bases at V and 3 bases at J; junction bases unmatched: 6. CDR3 length: 15 amino acids. Germline values: CDR1 SNHLY, CDR2 FYNNEI. The sample's time point: newly diagnosed GD, antithyroid drugs for less than 3 months. Isolated PBMC RNA provided the starting material for the TCR library. Construction of the TCR beta libraries employed iRepertoire HTBI primers in conjunction with Arm-PCR of CDR3 regions. TCRdb called the multiplex PCR reads again in MiXCR, with one record for every CDR3 protein. The sample yields 400,000 to 500,000 distinct CDR3 sequences, 12% to 15% seen once. This clonotype showed up just a few times. The same sample was also used in a study of T cells in Graves' hyperthyroidism and ophthalmopathy.

The sequence derives from a woman aged 45-65 years with Graves disease. The rearrangement uses TRBV2 and TRBJ2-5; 8 nucleotides line up with TRBD1. This specimen was peripheral blood mononuclear cells (PBMCs), taken at new diagnosis, from a patient treated with antithyroid drugs. The CDR3 loop reads CASSEEDREEETQYF. In DNA, the CDR3 is TGTGCCAGCAGTGAGGAGGACAGGGAGGAAGAGACCCAGTACTTC.